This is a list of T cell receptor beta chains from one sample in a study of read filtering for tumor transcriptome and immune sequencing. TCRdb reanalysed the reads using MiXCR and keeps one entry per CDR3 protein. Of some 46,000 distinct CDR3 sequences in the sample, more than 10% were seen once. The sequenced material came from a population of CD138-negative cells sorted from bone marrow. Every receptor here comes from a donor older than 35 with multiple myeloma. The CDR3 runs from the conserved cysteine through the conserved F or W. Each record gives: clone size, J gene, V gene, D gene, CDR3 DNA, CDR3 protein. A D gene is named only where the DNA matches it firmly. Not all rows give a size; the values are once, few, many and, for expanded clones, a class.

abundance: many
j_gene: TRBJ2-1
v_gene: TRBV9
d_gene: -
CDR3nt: TGTGCCAGCGGGCCGGGAACCTCCTACAATGAGCAGTTCTTC
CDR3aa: CASGPGTSYNEQFF

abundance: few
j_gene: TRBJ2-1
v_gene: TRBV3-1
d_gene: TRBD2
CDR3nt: TGTGCCAGCAGCCAGATTCGGCTAGCGGGCTACAATGAGCAGTTCTTC
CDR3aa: CASSQIRLAGYNEQFF

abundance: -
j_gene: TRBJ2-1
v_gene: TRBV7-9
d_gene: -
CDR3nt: TGTGCCAGCAGCTCTTATGACCGGAGCGGTCACAATGAGCAGTTCTTC
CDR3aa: CASSSYDRSGHNEQFF

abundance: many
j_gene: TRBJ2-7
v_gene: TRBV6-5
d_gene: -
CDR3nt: TGTGCCAGCAGTGCGCAGGGTGCCGAGCAGTACTTC
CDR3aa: CASSAQGAEQYF

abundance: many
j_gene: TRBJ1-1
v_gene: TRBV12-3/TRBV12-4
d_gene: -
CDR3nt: TGTGCCAGCAGTATCCGAAGGGGGGACATGAACACTGAAGCTTTCTTT
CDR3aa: CASSIRRGDMNTEAFF

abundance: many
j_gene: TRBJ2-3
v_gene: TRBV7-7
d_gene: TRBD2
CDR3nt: TGTGCTAGCAGCTTTTCTAGCGGGGGCACAGATACGCAGTATTTT
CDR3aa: CASSFSSGGTDTQYF

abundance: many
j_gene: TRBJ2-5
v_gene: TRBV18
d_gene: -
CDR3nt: TGTGCCAGCTCACTCGCCCTAGCGAAACAAGAGACCCAGTACTTC
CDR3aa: CASSLALAKQETQYF

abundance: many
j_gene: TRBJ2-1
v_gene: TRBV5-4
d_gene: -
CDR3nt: TGTGCCAGCAGCTTAATGAGTATTGGGTACGGTGAGCAGTTCTTC
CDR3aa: CASSLMSIGYGEQFF

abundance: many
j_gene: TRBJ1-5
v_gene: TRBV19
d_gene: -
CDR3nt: TGTGCCAGTAGTATAACCCAGGGGTATCAGCCCCAGCATTTT
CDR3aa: CASSITQGYQPQHF

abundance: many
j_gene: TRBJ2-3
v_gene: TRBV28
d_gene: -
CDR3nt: TGTGCCAGCCCTGGAGCGTCTGGCACAGATACGCAGTATTTT
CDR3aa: CASPGASGTDTQYF

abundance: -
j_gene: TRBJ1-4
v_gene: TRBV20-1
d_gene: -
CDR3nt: TGCAGTGCTGCGGACGGGCTTGACAATGAAAAACTGTTTTTT
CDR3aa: CSAADGLDNEKLFF

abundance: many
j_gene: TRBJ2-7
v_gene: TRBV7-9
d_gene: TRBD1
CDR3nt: TGTGCCAGCAGCGGGGAGGGACAGGGGGAGTACTTC
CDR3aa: CASSGEGQGEYF

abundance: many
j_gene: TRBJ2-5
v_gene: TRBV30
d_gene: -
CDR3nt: TGTGCCTGGAGGCCTTCAGGATCGAGGGGGACCCAGTACTTC
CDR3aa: CAWRPSGSRGTQYF

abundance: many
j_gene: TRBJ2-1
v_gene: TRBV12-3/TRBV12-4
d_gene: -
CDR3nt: TGTGCCTGGGTGGCGCCCAATGAGCAGTTCTTC
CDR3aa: CAWVAPNEQFF

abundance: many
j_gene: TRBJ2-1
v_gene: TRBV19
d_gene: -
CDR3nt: TGTGCCAGTAGTCAATCCGGGACTCCCGAGGCAACGTTGTTCTTC
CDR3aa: CASSQSGTPEATLFF

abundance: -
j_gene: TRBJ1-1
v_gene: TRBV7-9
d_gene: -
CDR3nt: TGTGCCAGCAGCTCACGCAGGGTTTCCGCAGAAGCTTTCTTT
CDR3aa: CASSSRRVSAEAFF

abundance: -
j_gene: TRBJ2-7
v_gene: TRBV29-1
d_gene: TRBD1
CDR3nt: TGCAGCGCCGGGACAGGACAATACAAGCAGTACTTC
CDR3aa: CSAGTGQYKQYF

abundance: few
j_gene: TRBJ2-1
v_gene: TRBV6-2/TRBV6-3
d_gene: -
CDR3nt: TGCGCCAGCAGTTTACCCCGGGCCTCGGCGTTCTTC
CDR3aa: CASSLPRASAFF

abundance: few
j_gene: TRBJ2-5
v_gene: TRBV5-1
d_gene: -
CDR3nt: TGCGCCAGCAGCTTGGGTAGCGGCCAAGAGACCCAGTACTTC
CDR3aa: CASSLGSGQETQYF

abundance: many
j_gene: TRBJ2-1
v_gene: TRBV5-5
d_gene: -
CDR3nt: TGTGCCAGCAGCAGTGGACAGCTCTCCTACAATGGGCAGTTCTTC
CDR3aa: CASSSGQLSYNGQFF

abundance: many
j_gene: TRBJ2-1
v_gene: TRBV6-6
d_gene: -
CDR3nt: TGTGCCAGCAGTTACCTTCGGGATTGGAATGAGCAGTTCTTC
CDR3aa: CASSYLRDWNEQFF

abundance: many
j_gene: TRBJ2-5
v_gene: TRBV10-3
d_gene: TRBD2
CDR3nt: TGTGCCATCAGTGAGTCGCTCCCGGGGGGAGGAAAAGAGACCCAGTACTTC
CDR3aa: CAISESLPGGGKETQYF

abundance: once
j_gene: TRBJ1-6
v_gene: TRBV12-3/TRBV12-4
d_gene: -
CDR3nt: TGTGCCAGCAGTTTATGGACAGTGTTGAGTTCACCCCTCCACTTT
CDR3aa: CASSLWTVLSSPLHF

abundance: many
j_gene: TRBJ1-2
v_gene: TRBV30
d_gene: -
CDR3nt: TGTGCCTGGGGTTTGGGCGTCACTAACTATGGCTACACCTTC
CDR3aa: CAWGLGVTNYGYTF

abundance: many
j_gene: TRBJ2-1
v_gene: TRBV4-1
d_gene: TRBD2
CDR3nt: TGCGCCAGCAGCCCCGAAGGTGGGAGGGCCATGAATGAGCAGTTCTTC
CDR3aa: CASSPEGGRAMNEQFF

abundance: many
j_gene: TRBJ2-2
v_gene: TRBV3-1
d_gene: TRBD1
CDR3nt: TGTGCCAGCAGCTACAGGGACAGGGGACGGATCGGGGAGCTGTTTTTT
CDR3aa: CASSYRDRGRIGELFF

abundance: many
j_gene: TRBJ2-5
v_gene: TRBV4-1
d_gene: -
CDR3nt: TGCGCCAGCAGCCGCCTCCGGGACCAACAAGAGACCCAGTACTTC
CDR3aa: CASSRLRDQQETQYF

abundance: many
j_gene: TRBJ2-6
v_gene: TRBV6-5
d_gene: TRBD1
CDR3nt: TGTGCCAGCAGTTACTCATTGGGACAGGGATCTGGGGCCAACGTCCTGACTTTC
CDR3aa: CASSYSLGQGSGANVLTF

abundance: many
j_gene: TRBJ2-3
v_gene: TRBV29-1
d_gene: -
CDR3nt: TGCAGCGTTGAGGCGTCAGGGTTGGATACGCAGTATTTT
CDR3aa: CSVEASGLDTQYF

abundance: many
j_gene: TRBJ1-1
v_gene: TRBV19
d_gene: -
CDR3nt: TGTGCCAGTAGTATTCGGGGAAGGATGAACACTGAAGCTTTCTTT
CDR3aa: CASSIRGRMNTEAFF

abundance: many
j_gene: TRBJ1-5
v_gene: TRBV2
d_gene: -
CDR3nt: TGTGCCAGCAGTGCGGGGGGGTCGCGTCAGCCCCAGCATTTT
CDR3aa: CASSAGGSRQPQHF

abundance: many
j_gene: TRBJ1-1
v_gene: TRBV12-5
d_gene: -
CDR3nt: TGTGCTAGTGGACCCTTCCCAATGGACATAAACACTGAAGCTTTCTTT
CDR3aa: CASGPFPMDINTEAFF

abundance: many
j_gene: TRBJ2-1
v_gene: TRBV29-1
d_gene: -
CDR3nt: TGCAGCGTTGAAGTTGGGGGTAATGAGCAGTTCTTC
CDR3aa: CSVEVGGNEQFF

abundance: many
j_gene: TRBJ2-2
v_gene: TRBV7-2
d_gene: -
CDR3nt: TGTGCCAGCAGTTACGGTGGGACCAACACCGGGGAGCTGTTTTTT
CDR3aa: CASSYGGTNTGELFF

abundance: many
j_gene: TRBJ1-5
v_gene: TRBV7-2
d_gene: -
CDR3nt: TGTGCCAGCAGCCCCCTTCCGGCGGGGGGCGGTCAGCCCCAGCATTTT
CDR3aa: CASSPLPAGGGQPQHF

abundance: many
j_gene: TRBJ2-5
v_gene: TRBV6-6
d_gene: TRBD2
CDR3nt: TGTGCCAGCAGTTGGGGCCGGGGGGAAGAGACCCAGTACTTC
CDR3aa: CASSWGRGEETQYF

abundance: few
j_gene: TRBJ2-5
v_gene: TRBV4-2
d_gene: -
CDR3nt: TGTGCCAGCAGCCAAGGGGCGGTAGCGGTACAGTACCAAGAGACCCAGTACTTC
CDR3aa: CASSQGAVAVQYQETQYF

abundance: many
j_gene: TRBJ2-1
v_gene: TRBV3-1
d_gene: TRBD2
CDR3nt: TGTGCCAGCAGCCAAGGGGCTAGCGGGGTATACAATGAGCAGTTCTTC
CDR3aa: CASSQGASGVYNEQFF

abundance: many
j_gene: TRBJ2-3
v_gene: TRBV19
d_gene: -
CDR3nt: TGTGCCAGTAGTATGAGGGCCAGCACAGATACGCAGTATTTT
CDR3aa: CASSMRASTDTQYF

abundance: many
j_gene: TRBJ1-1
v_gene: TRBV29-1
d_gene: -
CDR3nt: TGCAGCGTTGAAGATCGAGGCAGGGCTCCTGAAGCTTTCTTT
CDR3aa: CSVEDRGRAPEAFF

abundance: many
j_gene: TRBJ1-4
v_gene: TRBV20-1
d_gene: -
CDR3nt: TGCAGTGCTAGGGCCCAGTCGGACTCAAATGAAAAACTGTTTTTT
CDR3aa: CSARAQSDSNEKLFF

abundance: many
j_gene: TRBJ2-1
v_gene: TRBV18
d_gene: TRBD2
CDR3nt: TGTGCCAGCTCACTATTTATTACGGGAGGTGATGAGCAGTTCTTC
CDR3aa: CASSLFITGGDEQFF

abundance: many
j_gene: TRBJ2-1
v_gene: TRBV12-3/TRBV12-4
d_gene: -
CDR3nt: TGTGCCAGCACCCCGGTATCGGACCGGTCCTACAATGAGCAGTTCTTC
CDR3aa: CASTPVSDRSYNEQFF

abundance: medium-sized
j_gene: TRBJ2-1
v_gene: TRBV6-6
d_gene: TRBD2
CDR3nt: TGTGCCAGCACCGGACTAGCGCATGAGCAGTTCTTC
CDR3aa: CASTGLAHEQFF

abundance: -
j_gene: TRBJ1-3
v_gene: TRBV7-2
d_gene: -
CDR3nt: TGTGCCAGCAGCATCGACAGGCTTTCTGGAAACACCATATATTTT
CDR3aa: CASSIDRLSGNTIYF

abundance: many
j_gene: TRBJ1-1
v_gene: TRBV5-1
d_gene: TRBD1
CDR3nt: TGCGCCAGCAGCTTGGATACAGGGGGCCACACTGAAGCTTTCTTT
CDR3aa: CASSLDTGGHTEAFF

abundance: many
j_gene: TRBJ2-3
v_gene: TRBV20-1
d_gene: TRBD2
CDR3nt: TGCAGTGCTAGAGACTTTACTAGCGGGAGGGATACGCAGTATTTT
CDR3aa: CSARDFTSGRDTQYF

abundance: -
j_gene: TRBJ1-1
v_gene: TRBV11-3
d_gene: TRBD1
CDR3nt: TGTGCCAGCAGTTTGGACAGGGCCACCGAAGCTTTCTTT
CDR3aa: CASSLDRATEAFF

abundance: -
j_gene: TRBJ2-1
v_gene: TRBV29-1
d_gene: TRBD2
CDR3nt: TGCAGCGGACGGACTAGCGGGAGCGTGGGGTCCTACAATGAGCAGTTCTTC
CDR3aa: CSGRTSGSVGSYNEQFF

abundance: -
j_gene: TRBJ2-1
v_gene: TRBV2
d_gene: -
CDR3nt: TGTGCCAGCAGTTACCAGGGGGGCCTATGGTTTTTC
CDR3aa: CASSYQGGLWFF

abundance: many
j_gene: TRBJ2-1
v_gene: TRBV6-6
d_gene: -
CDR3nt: TGTGCCAGCAGTTACGTCCAGGTCAATGAGCAGTTCTTC
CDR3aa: CASSYVQVNEQFF

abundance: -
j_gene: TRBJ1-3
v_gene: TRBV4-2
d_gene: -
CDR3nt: TGTGCCAGCAGCCAAGATCGGGGGTTCGGAAACACCATATATTTT
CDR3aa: CASSQDRGFGNTIYF

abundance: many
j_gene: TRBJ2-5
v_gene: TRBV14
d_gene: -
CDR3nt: TGTGCCAGCAGCCCCAGCGGAGGCGCGGCGGGCGAGACCCAGTACTTC
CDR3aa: CASSPSGGAAGETQYF